This T cell receptor (beta chain) was sequenced for a study of blood T cell repertoires in COVID-19. Across the whole study: COVID-19 samples from acute and convalescent phases originated in the United States, Italy and Spain.

This CDR3 contains 16 residues. CDR1 is SGHRS and CDR2 is YFSETQ in the germline V gene. The J segment lost 4 bases and the V segment lost 4 bases, leaving 11 bases of the junction unmatched. Measured with immunoSEQ multiplex PCR; TCRdb has only the in-frame clones, and not every one. The sample consists of 210,000 or so clones, around 80% of them appearing once. V gene TRBV5-1 combines with J gene TRBJ2-3; 8 bases fit TRBD1. The TCR sequence derives from a woman older than 75 with COVID-19, enrolled during active disease. The sequencing sample was made of peripheral blood. CDR3 region: CASSLNGQGGADTQYF. The CDR3 DNA reads as TGCGCCAGCAGCCTGAATGGACAGGGAGGAGCAGATACGCAGTATTTT. Full variable domain (remainder filled in from reference TRBV5-1 and TRBJ2-3): KAGVTQTPRYLIKTRGQQVTLSCSPISGHRSVSWYQQTPGQGLQFLFEYFSETQRNKGNFPGRFSGRQFSNSRSEMNVSTLELGDSALYLCASSLNGQGGADTQYFGPGTRLTVL.